Below, 16 T cell receptor beta chains from the same sample are listed, as sequenced in a study of blood T cell repertoires in COVID-19. This table comes from immunoSEQ multiplex PCR, and its TCRdb copy is limited to in-frame clones, with some not included. Here the sample spans roughly 380,000 clones, roughly 85% being singletons. The specimen sequenced was peripheral blood. These receptors all stem from a woman younger than 30 with acute or convalescent COVID-19.

CDR3 amino acids: CASRGTESSYEQYF. In nucleotides, the CDR3 is TGTGCCAGCAGGGGGACAGAGAGCTCCTACGAGCAGTACTTC. The rearrangement joins TRBV2 to TRBJ2-7; the match to TRBD1 covers 7 bases. Unmatched junction bases numbered 5, after V lost 6 bases and J lost 0 bases. The CDR3 covers 14 residues. Germline CDR1 reads SNHLY; CDR2 reads FYNNEI.

The chain recombines TRBV7-3 with TRBJ2-7; 9 bases match TRBD2. Germline CDR1 is SGHTA and CDR2 is FQGTGA. V shed 1 base, J shed 6 bases, and the junction held 10 bases outside the gene matches. The CDR3 contains 16 residues. The CDR3 sequence: CASSLSPTSGQAEQYF. The DNA of the CDR3 is TGTGCCAGCAGCTTAAGCCCAACTAGCGGGCAAGCCGAGCAGTACTTC.

The rearrangement uses TRBV5-6 and TRBJ2-3; no reliable D call. The CDR3 contains 16 residues. The germline V and J ends were trimmed by 2 bases and 0 bases, with 13 bases remaining between them. Germline values: CDR1 SGHDT, CDR2 YYEEEE. The CDR3 here is CASSFWAQPSTDTQYF. The DNA of the CDR3 is TGTGCCAGCAGCTTTTGGGCGCAGCCTAGCACAGATACGCAGTATTTT.

This chain links TRBV6-1 with TRBJ2-4; tentative D call: TRBD1 (6 bases). V was trimmed by 3 bases and J by 6 bases, leaving 15 bases between them. The germline V gene has CDR1 MNHNS and CDR2 SASEGT. CDR3 length: 15 residues. This chain's CDR3 is CASSDFRGLGNIQYF. As DNA, the CDR3 is TGTGCCAGCAGTGATTTCAGGGGTCTAGGAAACATTCAGTACTTC.

The genes are TRBV30 and TRBJ2-7; perhaps TRBD2 as D (6 bases). The CDR3 runs to 11 residues. Trimming pared 1 base from V and 5 bases from J, leaving 6 bases between. CDR1 is GTSNPN and CDR2 is SVGIG in the germline V gene (reference sequence). CDR3 protein: CAWSGGDEQYF. The CDR3 DNA follows: TGTGCCTGGAGTGGGGGGGACGAGCAGTACTTC.

The J gene is TRBJ2-2, the V gene TRBV14; possible D gene TRBD1, 6 bases. V lost 1 base and J lost 4, with 7 bases in between. CDR3 length: 14 residues. Germline CDR1 and CDR2: SGHDN and FVKESK. CDR3 amino acids: CASSQAGVTGELFF. In DNA form, the CDR3 reads TGTGCCAGCAGCCAAGCAGGGGTCACCGGGGAGCTGTTTTTT.

The CDR3 is CASSPFGRGDTEAFF. CDR3 coding DNA: TGTGCCAGCAGCCCATTCGGACGGGGAGACACTGAAGCTTTCTTT. This rearrangement joins TRBV5-6 to TRBJ1-1; no reliable D call. Trimming took 4 bases from V and 3 from J, leaving 16 bases between them. The CDR3 covers 15 residues. Germline assignment: CDR1 SGHDT and CDR2 YYEEEE. Supplemented by reference TRBV5-6 and TRBJ1-1, the full variable domain reads DAGVTQSPTHLIKTRGQQVTLRCSPKSGHDTVSWYQQALGQGPQFIFQYYEEEERQRGNFPDRFSGHQFPNYSSELNVNALLLGDSALYLCASSPFGRGDTEAFFGQGTRLTVV.

The V gene is TRBV7-9, the J gene TRBJ2-1, with D possibly TRBD2 on 6 matching bases. Trimming left V 5 bases short and J 5 bases short, with 10 bases between. The CDR3 consists of 13 residues. Germline values: CDR1 SEHNR, CDR2 FQNEAQ (reference sequence). This CDR3 reads CASSQGGNNEQFF. In nucleotides, the CDR3 is TGTGCCAGCAGCCAAGGAGGGAACAATGAGCAGTTCTTC.

This clone showed up just once. The chain joins TRBV7-2 to TRBJ1-1; D perhaps matches TRBD1 (6 bases). This CDR3 is 15 amino acids long. Trimming removed 5 bases at V and 3 bases at J, with 16 bases between. Germline V lookup: CDR1 SGHTA, CDR2 FQGNSA. CDR3 sequence reads: CASSPTTGRDTEAFF. CDR3 coding DNA: TGTGCCAGCAGCCCAACGACAGGTAGGGACACTGAAGCTTTCTTT.

The sample holds one count of this clone. The chain links TRBV6-5 to TRBJ1-5; 7 nucleotides align to TRBD1. The germline CDR1 and CDR2 sequences are MNHEY and SVGAGI. With 8 bases clipped from V and 2 bases from J, the junction kept 3 bases outside the gene matches. The CDR3 is 13 amino acids. DNA for the CDR3: TGTGCCAGCGGGACAGTGGGCAATCAGCCCCAGCATTTT. It yields the protein CASGTVGNQPQHF.

This clone was observed once. This rearrangement joins TRBV28 to TRBJ2-5, with 8 positions matching TRBD2. Trimming cost V 5 bases and J 5 bases; bases outside gene matches: 7. The CDR3 runs to 14 residues. Germline values: CDR1 MDHEN, CDR2 SYDVKM. CDR3 in DNA: TGTGCCAGCAGTCCGGGAGGGCCAGGGGAGACCCAGTACTTC. It encodes CASSPGGPGETQYF. Full variable domain (missing parts from reference TRBV28 and TRBJ2-5): DVKVTQSSRYLVKRTGEKVFLECVQDMDHENMFWYRQDPGLGLRLIYFSYDVKMKEKGDIPEGYSVSREKKERFSLILESASTNQTSMYLCASSPGGPGETQYFGPGTRLLVL.

This clone was detected only a few times. This sequence joins TRBV13 and TRBJ1-5, with 10 bases aligning to TRBD1. CDR3 length: 15 residues. Per the germline V gene, CDR1 is PRHDT and CDR2 is FYEKMQ (reference sequence). Trimming cost V 5 bases and J 4 bases; bases outside gene matches: 5. Here the CDR3 reads CASSTRQGANQPQHF. DNA for the CDR3: TGTGCCAGCAGCACCCGACAGGGGGCGAATCAGCCCCAGCATTTT.

This clone has just one count. The chain links TRBV2 to TRBJ1-1; D not resolved. The CDR3 loop spans 15 amino acids. Trimming took off 1 base at V and 3 bases at J, with 12 bases between the two ends. CDR1 and CDR2 from the germline V gene are SNHLY and FYNNEI. This chain's CDR3 is CASSEVYGVHTEAFF. The CDR3 nucleotides are TGTGCCAGCAGTGAAGTCTACGGGGTTCACACTGAAGCTTTCTTT.

V is TRBV5-5 and J is TRBJ1-4; D remains ambiguous. The CDR3 spans 13 residues. V lost 6 bases and J lost 4, with 10 bases in between. Germline V gives CDR1 SGHKS, CDR2 YYEKEE (reference sequence). CDR3 bases: TGTGCCAGCACCCCCCAGATTAATGAAAAACTGTTTTTT. Residues: CASTPQINEKLFF.

The J gene is TRBJ1-2, the V gene TRBV2, with a possible D match to TRBD1 (6 bases). The CDR3 has 13 amino acids. CDR1 is SNHLY, CDR2 FYNNEI, per germline. Deletions cut 8 bases from V and 13 bases from J, with 23 bases between. The CDR3, as DNA: TGTGCCAGCCAGAATCAGGACAGCTGGTTTAGCACCTTC. It is translated as CASQNQDSWFSTF.

The V gene is TRBV3-1 (or the pseudogene TRBV3-2), the J gene TRBJ1-2, with D possibly TRBD1 on 6 matching bases. The CDR3 consists of 16 residues. Looked up from germline, CDR1 is LGHDT and CDR2 is YNNKEL (reference sequence). Trimming left V 4 bases short and J 4 bases short, with 19 bases between. Here the CDR3 reads CASSLSGEQGLYGYTF. CDR3 DNA: TGTGCCAGCAGCCTTAGTGGTGAACAGGGCCTCTATGGCTACACCTTC.